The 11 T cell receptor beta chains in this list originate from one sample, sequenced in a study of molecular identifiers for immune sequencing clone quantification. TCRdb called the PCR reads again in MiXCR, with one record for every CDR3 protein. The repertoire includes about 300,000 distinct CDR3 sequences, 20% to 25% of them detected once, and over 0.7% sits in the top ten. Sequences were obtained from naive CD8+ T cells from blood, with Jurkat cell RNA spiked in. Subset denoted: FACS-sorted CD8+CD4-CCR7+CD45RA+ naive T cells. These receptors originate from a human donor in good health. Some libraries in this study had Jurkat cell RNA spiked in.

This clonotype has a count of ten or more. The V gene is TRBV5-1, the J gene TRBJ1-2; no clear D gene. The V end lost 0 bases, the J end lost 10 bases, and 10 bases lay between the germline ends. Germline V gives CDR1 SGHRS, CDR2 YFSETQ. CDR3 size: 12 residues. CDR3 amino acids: CASSLGLMDYTF. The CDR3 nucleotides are TGCGCCAGCAGCTTGGGACTTATGGACTACACCTTC.

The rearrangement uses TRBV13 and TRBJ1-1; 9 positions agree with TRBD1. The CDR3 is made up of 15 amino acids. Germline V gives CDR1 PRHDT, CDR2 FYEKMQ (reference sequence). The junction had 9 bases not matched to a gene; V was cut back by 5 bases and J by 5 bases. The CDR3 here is CASSTTGGAGTEAFF. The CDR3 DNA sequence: TGTGCCAGCAGCACCACAGGGGGCGCGGGAACTGAAGCTTTCTTT. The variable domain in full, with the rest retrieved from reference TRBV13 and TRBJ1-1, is AAGVIQSPRHLIKEKRETATLKCYPIPRHDTVYWYQQGPGQDPQFLISFYEKMQSDKGSIPDRFSAQQFSDYHSELNMSSLELGDSALYFCASSTTGGAGTEAFFGQGTRLTVV.

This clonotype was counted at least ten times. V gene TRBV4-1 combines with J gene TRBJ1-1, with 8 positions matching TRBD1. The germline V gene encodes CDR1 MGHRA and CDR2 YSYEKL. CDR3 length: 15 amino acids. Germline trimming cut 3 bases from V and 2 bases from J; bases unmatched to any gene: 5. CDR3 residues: CASSQWDRSNTEAFF. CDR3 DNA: TGCGCCAGCAGCCAGTGGGACAGGAGTAACACTGAAGCTTTCTTT.

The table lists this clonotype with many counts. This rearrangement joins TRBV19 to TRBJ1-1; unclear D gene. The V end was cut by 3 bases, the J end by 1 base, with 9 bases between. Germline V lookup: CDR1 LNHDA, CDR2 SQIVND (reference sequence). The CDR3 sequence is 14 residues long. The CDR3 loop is CASSILATNTEAFF. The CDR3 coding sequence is TGTGCCAGTAGTATTTTAGCTACGAACACTGAAGCTTTCTTT.

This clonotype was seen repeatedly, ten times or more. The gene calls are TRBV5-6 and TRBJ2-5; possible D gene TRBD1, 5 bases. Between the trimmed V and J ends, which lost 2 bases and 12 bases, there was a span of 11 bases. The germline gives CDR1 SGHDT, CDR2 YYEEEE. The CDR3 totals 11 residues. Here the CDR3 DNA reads TGTGCCAGCAGCTTTTCAGGGCGCGAGTACTTC. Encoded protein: CASSFSGREYF.

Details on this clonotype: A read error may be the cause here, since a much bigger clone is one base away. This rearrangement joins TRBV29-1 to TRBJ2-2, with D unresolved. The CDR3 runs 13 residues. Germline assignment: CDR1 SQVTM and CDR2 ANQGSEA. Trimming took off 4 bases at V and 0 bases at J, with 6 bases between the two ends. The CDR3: CSVGGPNTGELFF. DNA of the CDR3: TGCAGCGTTGGAGGTCCGAACACCGGGGAGCTGTTTTTT.

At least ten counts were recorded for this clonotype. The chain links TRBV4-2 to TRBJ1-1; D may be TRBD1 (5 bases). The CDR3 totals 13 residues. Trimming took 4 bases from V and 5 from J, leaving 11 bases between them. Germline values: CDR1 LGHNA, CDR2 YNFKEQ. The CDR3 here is CASSPDRGTEAFF. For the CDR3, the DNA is TGTGCCAGCAGCCCCGATAGGGGTACTGAAGCTTTCTTT.

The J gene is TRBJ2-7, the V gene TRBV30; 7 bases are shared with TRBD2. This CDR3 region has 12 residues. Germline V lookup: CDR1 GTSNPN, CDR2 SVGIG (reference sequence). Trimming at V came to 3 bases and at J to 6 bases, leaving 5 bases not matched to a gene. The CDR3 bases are TGTGCCTGGAGCCAATGGGGGGGCGAGCAGTACTTC. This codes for CAWSQWGGEQYF.

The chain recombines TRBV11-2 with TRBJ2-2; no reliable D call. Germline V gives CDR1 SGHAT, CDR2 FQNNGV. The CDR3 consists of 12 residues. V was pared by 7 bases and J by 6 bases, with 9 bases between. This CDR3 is CASTNVAGELFF. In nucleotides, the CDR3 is TGTGCCAGCACCAACGTAGCCGGGGAGCTGTTTTTT.

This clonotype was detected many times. The CDR3 DNA follows: TGTGCCAGCAGCTCAGGGGGACTAGCGGGAGCCGCGAACACCGGGGAGCTGTTTTTT. It specifies CASSSGGLAGAANTGELFF. The chain has TRBV13 and TRBJ2-2; TRBD2 aligns across 14 bases. The trim removed 4 bases at V and 0 bases at J, leaving 7 bases unmatched. The germline CDR1 and CDR2 sequences are PRHDT and FYEKMQ (reference sequence). The CDR3 extends over 19 amino acids.

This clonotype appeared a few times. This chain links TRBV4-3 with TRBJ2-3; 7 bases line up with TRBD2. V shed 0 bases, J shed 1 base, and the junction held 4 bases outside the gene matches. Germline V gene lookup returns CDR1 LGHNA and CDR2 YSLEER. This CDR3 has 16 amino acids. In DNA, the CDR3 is TGCGCCAGCAGCCAAGAAGTCACTAGCGGCACAGATACGCAGTATTTT. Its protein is CASSQEVTSGTDTQYF.